What follows are 15 T cell receptor beta chains derived from one specimen sequenced in a study of blood T cell repertoires in COVID-19. Profiled with immunoSEQ multiplex PCR; TCRdb holds only in-frame clones, not every one. Of 6,500 to 9,000 clones listed, around 86% are singletons. The sample was peripheral blood. These receptors were taken from an older woman with active COVID-19.

The chain has TRBV3-1 (or the pseudogene TRBV3-2) and TRBJ2-1; possibly TRBD2 for D (6 bases). The CDR3 is 12 residues long. Germline V gene data show CDR1 as LGHDT and CDR2 as YNNKEL (reference sequence). Trimming took off 2 bases at V and 7 bases at J, with 6 bases between the two ends. The CDR3 loop reads CASSQRGNEQFF. In DNA, the CDR3 is TGTGCCAGCAGCCAACGGGGGAATGAGCAGTTCTTC.

The chain uses TRBV2 and TRBJ2-5; 8 nucleotides align to TRBD2. The CDR3 spans 15 residues. V dropped 4 bases and J dropped 7; count of bases not matched to a gene: 11. The germline CDR1 and CDR2 sequences are SNHLY and FYNNEI. CDR3 nucleotides: TGTGCCAGCAGTGTCCCCTTAGCGGGGCCGGGGACCCAGTACTTC. This gives the protein CASSVPLAGPGTQYF.

This clone has just one count. The rearrangement links TRBV5-4 to TRBJ2-3; TRBD2 matches 8 bases. This CDR3 contains 16 residues. Trimming removed 1 base from V and 2 bases from J; junction bases left unmatched: 6. The germline gives CDR1 SGHNT, CDR2 YYREEE (reference sequence). The CDR3 DNA reads TGTGCCAGCAGCTTGAAAGGGACTAGGCACACAGATACGCAGTATTTT. The encoded protein is CASSLKGTRHTDTQYF.

The chain is built from TRBV7-9 and TRBJ2-5; no reliable D call. Germline CDR1 reads SEHNR; CDR2 reads FQNEAQ (reference sequence). There are 12 residues in the CDR3. The V end lost 5 bases, the J end lost 2 bases, and 6 bases lay between the germline ends. The CDR3 reads CASSRDQETQYF. The CDR3 DNA sequence: TGTGCCAGCAGCCGAGATCAAGAGACCCAGTACTTC. Supplemented by reference TRBV7-9 and TRBJ2-5, the full variable domain reads DTGVSQNPRHKITKRGQNVTFRCDPISEHNRLYWYRQTLGQGPEFLTYFQNEAQLEKSRLLSDRFSAERPKGSFSTLEIQRTEQGDSAMYLCASSRDQETQYFGPGTRLLVL.

The chain links TRBV3-1 (or the pseudogene TRBV3-2) to TRBJ2-7, with 10 nucleotides matching TRBD2. The trim removed 1 base at V and 2 bases at J, leaving 5 bases unmatched. The CDR3 totals 16 residues. CDR1 is LGHDT and CDR2 is YNNKEL in the germline V gene (reference sequence). The CDR3 reads CASSQVPSGGAYEQYF. The CDR3 DNA reads TGTGCCAGCAGCCAAGTTCCAAGCGGGGGGGCCTACGAGCAGTACTTC.

The chain employs TRBV27 and TRBJ2-2; TRBD2 matches at 7 bases. The CDR3 consists of 15 residues. The V gene end was trimmed by 5 bases and the J gene end by 7 bases; junction bases not matched to a gene: 10. The germline V gene has CDR1 MNHEY and CDR2 SMNVEV (reference sequence). In nucleotides, the CDR3 is TGTGCCAGCAGTGGCCGGACTAGAGGGGTCGGGGAGCTGTTTTTT. The encoded protein is CASSGRTRGVGELFF.

This chain connects TRBV28 to TRBJ2-4; 11 bases match TRBD2. Germline lookup yields CDR1 MDHEN and CDR2 SYDVKM. The J segment lost 3 bases and the V segment lost 5 bases, leaving 18 bases of the junction unmatched. The CDR3 contains 20 residues. CDR3 region: CASSPPPGRLAGSVKNIQYF. CDR3 sequence (DNA): TGTGCCAGCAGTCCACCCCCGGGCCGACTAGCGGGGAGCGTCAAAAACATTCAGTACTTC. Full variable domain (remainder filled in from reference TRBV28 and TRBJ2-4): DVKVTQSSRYLVKRTGEKVFLECVQDMDHENMFWYRQDPGLGLRLIYFSYDVKMKEKGDIPEGYSVSREKKERFSLILESASTNQTSMYLCASSPPPGRLAGSVKNIQYFGAGTRLSVL.

This clone was seen a handful of times. V and J are TRBV6-6 and TRBJ1-1, with 7 nucleotides matching TRBD1. Germline values: CDR1 MNHNY, CDR2 SVGAGI (reference sequence). The CDR3 totals 14 residues. The J segment lost 1 base and the V segment lost 6 bases, leaving 5 bases of the junction unmatched. In nucleotides, the CDR3 is TGTGCCAGCAGCCATGGGACAGCGAACACTGAAGCTTTCTTT. Protein sequence: CASSHGTANTEAFF.

This chain uses TRBV3-1 (or the pseudogene TRBV3-2) with TRBJ1-1; D remains ambiguous. The V end lost 0 bases, the J end lost 2 bases, and 7 bases lay between the germline ends. Germline V lookup: CDR1 LGHDT, CDR2 YNNKEL (reference sequence). The length of the CDR3 is 14 residues. Here the CDR3 DNA reads TGTGCCAGCAGCCAAGACCTAACTAACACTGAAGCTTTCTTT. Amino acid sequence: CASSQDLTNTEAFF.

This clone appeared once. The chain links TRBV19 to TRBJ1-1; D not resolved. The CDR3 is made up of 10 amino acids. The germline V gene has CDR1 LNHDA and CDR2 SQIVND (reference sequence). Trimming shortened V by 8 bases and J by 7 bases, and 8 bases separated the two germline ends. The CDR3 sequence: CASAGYEAFF. CDR3 bases: TGTGCCAGTGCGGGGTATGAAGCTTTCTTT.

The rearrangement links TRBV5-6 to TRBJ2-1, with 7 positions matching TRBD1. The V and J ends lost 0 bases and 4 bases, in that order; junction bases with no gene match: 1. Germline V gives CDR1 SGHDT, CDR2 YYEEEE. The CDR3 is 14 amino acids. CDR3 region: CASSLAGQYNEQFF. Here the CDR3 DNA reads TGTGCCAGCAGCTTGGCGGGACAGTACAATGAGCAGTTCTTC.

The rearrangement joins TRBV7-8 to TRBJ1-1; D is undetermined. CDR1 is SGHVS and CDR2 is FQNEAQ in the germline V gene. CDR3 size: 13 residues. The V and J ends lost 5 bases and 7 bases respectively, with 14 bases between them. CDR3 sequence reads: CASSPSLTREAFF. The CDR3 nucleotides are TGTGCCAGCAGCCCGAGCCTGACACGTGAAGCTTTCTTT.

This rearrangement joins TRBV27 to TRBJ2-6; possible D gene TRBD1, 6 bases. Germline V lookup: CDR1 MNHEY, CDR2 SMNVEV (reference sequence). This CDR3 has 17 amino acids. V dropped 5 bases and J dropped 2 bases, with 16 bases sitting between them. The CDR3 region is CASSIQGFKAGANVLTF. The CDR3 DNA follows: TGTGCCAGCAGTATACAGGGTTTTAAGGCTGGGGCCAACGTCCTGACTTTC. The variable domain in full, completed from reference TRBV27 and TRBJ2-6, reads EAQVTQNPRYLITVTGKKLTVTCSQNMNHEYMSWYRQDPGLGLRQIYYSMNVEVTDKGDVPEGYKVSRKEKRNFPLILESPSPNQTSLYFCASSIQGFKAGANVLTFGAGSRLTVL.

J is TRBJ2-3 and V is TRBV7-2, with 14 bases matching TRBD2. The CDR3 is made up of 18 amino acids. The J segment lost 3 bases and the V segment lost 5 bases, leaving 10 bases of the junction unmatched. Germline CDR1 reads SGHTA; CDR2 reads FQGNSA. The CDR3 coding sequence is TGTGCCAGCAGCAAGACTAGCGGGGGGGCCGGTGATACAGATACGCAGTATTTT. Protein: CASSKTSGGAGDTDTQYF.

V is TRBV12-3 or TRBV12-4 and J is TRBJ2-7; 7 bases align to TRBD2. V trimming: 6 bases; J trimming: 7 bases; junction bases outside the gene matches: 9. The CDR3 covers 13 residues. The CDR3 DNA sequence: TGTGCCAGCAGCCCGGGACTATCAAGGGAGCAGTACTTC. This encodes CASSPGLSREQYF.